The 25 T cell receptor beta chains below come from one sample, sequenced in a study of T cells of healthy individuals. TCRdb re-derived calls from the 5' RACE reads in MiXCR, one entry per CDR3 protein. The data contain tens of thousands of distinct CDR3 sequences, 15% to 20% of them singletons. The origin of the receptors is a human donor in good health.

V usage is TRBV7-9 and J usage is TRBJ1-1; TRBD1 matches at 7 bases. The CDR3 has 14 amino acids. The germline V gene has CDR1 SEHNR and CDR2 FQNEAQ (reference sequence). Losses at the gene ends were 6 bases for V and 3 bases for J; bases not matched to a gene: 7. CDR3 DNA: TGTGCCAGCAGGCCCTCAGGGGGGGACACTGAAGCTTTCTTT. Residues: CASRPSGGDTEAFF.

This clonotype was counted at least ten times. J is TRBJ2-2 and V is TRBV28; D unclear. Trimming removed 3 bases at V and 1 base at J, with 9 bases between. Per the germline V gene, CDR1 is MDHEN and CDR2 is SYDVKM. This CDR3 contains 15 residues. The CDR3 nucleotides are TGTGCCAGCAGTTTCCAATGGGAGAACACCGGGGAGCTGTTTTTT. This sequence encodes CASSFQWENTGELFF.

The CDR3 spells CASSEALLGGSRYEQYF. The CDR3 DNA follows: TGTGCCAGCAGTGAAGCGCTTCTTGGCGGGTCTCGGTACGAGCAGTACTTC. The chain combines TRBV2 with TRBJ2-7; D may be TRBD2 (5 bases). The CDR3 runs 17 residues. The V gene lost 0 bases and the J gene lost 4 bases, with 19 bases spanning the gap. Per the germline V gene, CDR1 is SNHLY and CDR2 is FYNNEI.

The rearrangement uses TRBV19 and TRBJ2-3; no definite D call. From germline, CDR1 is LNHDA and CDR2 SQIVND (reference sequence). V shed 7 bases and J shed 0 bases, with 17 bases lying between them. The CDR3 runs to 16 residues. The CDR3 region has the DNA TGTGCCAGTACTTCCGGCGGTGCCAGTAGCACAGATACGCAGTATTTT. Amino acid sequence: CASTSGGASSTDTQYF.

The table lists this clonotype with a few counts. The rearrangement links TRBV7-2 to TRBJ2-1; D is perhaps TRBD1 (5 bases). Germline-derived CDR1 and CDR2 are SGHTA and FQGNSA. The CDR3 consists of 15 residues. V lost 1 base and J 8 bases, leaving 15 bases between the germline ends. CDR3 bases: TGTGCCAGCAGCTTAGTGACAAGGGGTTCCCATGAGCAGTTCTTC. Protein product: CASSLVTRGSHEQFF.

This clonotype was picked up a small number of times. V and J are TRBV6-2 or TRBV6-3 and TRBJ2-7; 7 nucleotides agree with TRBD2. Germline CDR1 is MNHEY and CDR2 is SVGEGT. This CDR3 spans 14 amino acids. Unmatched junction bases numbered 5, after V lost 4 bases and J lost 2 bases. As DNA, the CDR3 is TGTGCCAGCAGTTTTGCGGGGGAAACCTACGAGCAGTACTTC. It specifies CASSFAGETYEQYF.

The chain has TRBV2 and TRBJ1-5, with 8 bases lining up with TRBD1. Germline values: CDR1 SNHLY, CDR2 FYNNEI. CDR3 length equals 15 residues. J was trimmed by 5 bases and V by 4 bases; bases with no gene match: 7. The CDR3 DNA sequence: TGTGCCAGCAGTGTCCAGGGGGCGTCGTATCAGCCCCAGCATTTT. It specifies CASSVQGASYQPQHF.

There are many counts of this clonotype. V is TRBV20-1 and J is TRBJ2-7; no firm D call. Trimming took 3 bases from V and 0 from J, leaving 12 bases between them. This CDR3 comprises 14 residues. Germline V CDR1 and CDR2: DFQATT, SNEGSKA (reference sequence). CDR3 in amino acids: CSASGFQSSYEQYF. The CDR3 nucleotides read TGCAGTGCTAGCGGATTTCAAAGCTCCTACGAGCAGTACTTC.

The chain employs TRBV5-5 and TRBJ1-2; D is unclear. The CDR3 is 13 amino acids. V dropped 0 bases and J dropped 3 bases, with 6 bases sitting between them. Germline CDR1 reads SGHKS; CDR2 reads YYEKEE (reference sequence). CDR3: CASSLDGYYGYTF. In DNA form, the CDR3 reads TGTGCCAGCAGCTTGGACGGCTACTATGGCTACACCTTC.

V usage is TRBV2 and J usage is TRBJ1-2; possible D gene TRBD1, 6 bases. The CDR3 is 13 amino acids. Germline CDR1 reads SNHLY; CDR2 reads FYNNEI. V was shortened by 8 bases and J by 6 bases, with 16 bases between the two germline ends. Written as DNA, the CDR3 is TGTGCCAGCTCTTACAGGGCTGGGGATGGCTACACCTTC. Its translation is CASSYRAGDGYTF.

This clonotype occurred a few times. V and J are TRBV6-8 and TRBJ1-5; D gene uncertain. Looked up from germline, CDR1 is MNHGY and CDR2 is SAAAGT. The CDR3 extends over 18 amino acids. Trimming removed 8 bases from V and 6 bases from J, with 29 bases in between. The CDR3 region has the DNA TGTGCCAGCCCGTGGGGTTTGAGGGTATGGGCCTCGGGTCAGCCCCAGCATTTT. It translates to CASPWGLRVWASGQPQHF.

This clonotype was recorded many times. The rearrangement uses TRBV19 and TRBJ2-1, with 8 positions matching TRBD2. Trimming cost V 5 bases and J 0 bases; bases outside gene matches: 9. Germline V gene lookup returns CDR1 LNHDA and CDR2 SQIVND (reference sequence). The CDR3 runs 17 residues. CDR3 sequence: CASSPPERESSYNEQFF. The CDR3 nucleotides are TGTGCCAGTAGTCCCCCGGAGCGGGAGAGCTCCTACAATGAGCAGTTCTTC.

The table lists this clonotype with many counts. The chain combines TRBV19 with TRBJ1-4; 12 positions match TRBD1. The CDR3 has 14 amino acids. The germline V gene has CDR1 LNHDA and CDR2 SQIVND (reference sequence). Trimming cost V 7 bases and J 7 bases; bases outside gene matches: 4. CDR3 sequence reads: CASTGTGGIEKLFF. Here the CDR3 DNA reads TGTGCCAGTACTGGGACAGGGGGCATTGAAAAACTGTTTTTT.

The chain carries TRBV3-1 and TRBJ2-2; 9 nucleotides line up with TRBD1. CDR1 is LGHDT and CDR2 is YNNKEL in the germline V gene (reference sequence). The junction had 4 bases not matched to a gene; V was cut back by 2 bases and J by 3 bases. CDR3 length equals 16 residues. CDR3 sequence (DNA): TGTGCCAGCAGCCAAACGACAGGGGGTTACACCGGGGAGCTGTTTTTT. Amino acids: CASSQTTGGYTGELFF.

This clonotype has only a few counts. The chain links TRBV6-4 to TRBJ2-5; D is possibly TRBD2 (6 bases). The CDR3 loop spans 13 amino acids. Germline values: CDR1 MRHNA, CDR2 SNTAGT. V was cut by 3 bases and J by 5 bases, with 10 bases left in between. The CDR3 loop is CASSEEGLETQYF. CDR3 DNA sequence: TGTGCCAGCAGTGAGGAGGGGCTGGAGACCCAGTACTTC.

The V and J genes are TRBV5-1 and TRBJ2-3; D possibly corresponds to TRBD2 (6 bases). Germline V gene lookup returns CDR1 SGHRS and CDR2 YFSETQ. This CDR3 is 16 amino acids long. V shed 0 bases and J shed 7 bases, with 18 bases lying between them. CDR3: CASSLAEEGPYHTQYF. CDR3 DNA sequence: TGCGCCAGCAGCTTGGCCGAGGAGGGCCCTTATCATACGCAGTATTTT.

In this sample, this clonotype turned up a few times. J is TRBJ1-1 and V is TRBV20-1, with 7 bases that match TRBD1. This CDR3 is 12 amino acids long. In germline, CDR1 is DFQATT, CDR2 SNEGSKA (reference sequence). Trimming removed 6 bases from V and 6 bases from J; junction bases left unmatched: 7. The CDR3 here is CSADDRVPEAFF. In nucleotides, the CDR3 is TGCAGTGCGGATGACAGGGTTCCTGAAGCTTTCTTT.

The V and J genes are TRBV20-1 and TRBJ2-3; 10 bases are shared with TRBD2. There are 15 residues in the CDR3. Germline-derived CDR1 and CDR2 are DFQATT and SNEGSKA (reference sequence). The trim removed 6 bases at V and 4 bases at J, leaving 10 bases unmatched. CDR3 nucleotides: TGCAGTGCGGGAAAAGGAGCGGGAGGGCCAGATACGCAGTATTTT. Encoded protein: CSAGKGAGGPDTQYF.

The chain links TRBV3-1 to TRBJ2-3, with a weak D call TRBD1 (6 bases). Trimming removed 1 base from V and 1 base from J, with 6 bases in between. CDR3 length equals 14 residues. Per germline, CDR1 LGHDT and CDR2 YNNKEL (reference sequence). The CDR3 DNA sequence: TGTGCCAGCAGCCAAGGACAGGGCACAGATACGCAGTATTTT. Translation: CASSQGQGTDTQYF.

The chain employs TRBV12-3 or TRBV12-4 and TRBJ2-3; D not resolved. The germline V and J ends were trimmed by 4 bases and 0 bases, with 11 bases remaining between them. This CDR3 has 15 amino acids. This chain's CDR3 is CASSSSRESTDTQYF. CDR3 bases: TGTGCCAGCAGTTCGTCTAGAGAGAGCACAGATACGCAGTATTTT.

The table lists this clonotype with many counts. The V gene is TRBV5-4, the J gene TRBJ2-1, with 8 bases lining up with TRBD1. The trim removed 4 bases at V and 5 bases at J, leaving 5 bases unmatched. CDR3 length equals 14 residues. CDR1 is SGHNT and CDR2 is YYREEE in the germline V gene (reference sequence). CDR3 region: CASSVAGQDNEQFF. The CDR3 DNA sequence: TGTGCCAGCAGCGTCGCGGGACAGGACAATGAGCAGTTCTTC.

This clonotype was observed at least ten times. The CDR3 DNA sequence: TGCAGTGCTGGCAGGGGGCCACGGAATCAGCCCCAGCATTTT. It specifies CSAGRGPRNQPQHF. The chain links TRBV20-1 to TRBJ1-5; TRBD1 matches at 8 bases. Germline V CDR1 and CDR2: DFQATT, SNEGSKA (reference sequence). V was pared by 5 bases and J by 4 bases, with 7 bases of the junction left unmatched. This CDR3 contains 14 residues.

This chain uses TRBV12-3 or TRBV12-4 with TRBJ2-1; the match to TRBD2 covers 9 bases. This CDR3 is 13 amino acids long. The junction had 5 bases not matched to a gene; V was cut back by 3 bases and J by 11 bases. The CDR3 sequence: CASSFSGRGKQFF. The CDR3 DNA reads TGTGCCAGCAGTTTTAGCGGGAGAGGCAAGCAGTTCTTC.

Ten or more counts support this clonotype. The chain carries TRBV7-9 and TRBJ1-1; D not resolved. V was pared by 10 bases and J by 3 bases, with 9 bases between. Germline V gene lookup returns CDR1 SEHNR and CDR2 FQNEAQ (reference sequence). The CDR3 length is 11 residues. CDR3 in DNA: TGTGCCATCGAGAGGGACACTGAAGCTTTCTTT. It encodes CAIERDTEAFF.

The table lists this clonotype with many counts. The chain carries TRBV28 and TRBJ2-3; TRBD2 is a possible D gene (7 bases). Germline V gene data show CDR1 as MDHEN and CDR2 as SYDVKM. Trimming took 4 bases from V and 2 from J, leaving 13 bases between them. The CDR3 spans 15 residues. The CDR3 loop reads CASSSQGRATDTQYF. CDR3 DNA: TGTGCCAGCAGTTCCCAGGGGAGGGCCACAGATACGCAGTATTTT.